What follows are 26 T cell receptor beta chains derived from one specimen sequenced in a study of blood T cell repertoires in COVID-19. Only in-frame clones appear in the TCRdb table, and some are missing; sequencing was by immunoSEQ multiplex PCR. The table includes 65,000 to 70,000 clones, roughly 81% detected once. Material for sequencing was peripheral blood. The receptors stem from a human donor in a cohort sampled during active COVID-19.

The rearrangement links TRBV24-1 to TRBJ2-4; 9 positions agree with TRBD1. The CDR3 contains 14 residues. V shed 3 bases and J 9 bases; nucleotides not matched to a gene: 5. The germline CDR1 and CDR2 sequences are KGHDR and SFDVKD. For the CDR3, the DNA is TGTGCCACCAGTGATGGGGGACAGGGACCCATTCAGTACTTC. It encodes CATSDGGQGPIQYF.

The V call is TRBV27, the J call TRBJ2-7, with a weak D call TRBD2 (5 bases). This CDR3 region has 14 residues. In germline, CDR1 is MNHEY, CDR2 SMNVEV (reference sequence). V was trimmed by 4 bases and J by 10 bases, leaving 20 bases between them. The CDR3 DNA reads as TGTGCCAGCAGTTATGGAGGACTCCAGACTCGACAGTACTTC. Protein product: CASSYGGLQTRQYF.

In its sample, this clone was seen a few times. This chain links TRBV19 with TRBJ2-5; D possibly corresponds to TRBD1 (6 bases). Trimming stripped 5 bases from V and 5 bases from J, with 15 bases between. The CDR3 runs to 14 residues. Germline V lookup: CDR1 LNHDA, CDR2 SQIVND (reference sequence). The CDR3 DNA is TGTGCCAGTAGTCTCCAGGGGTTCGGGGAGACCCAGTACTTC. It yields the protein CASSLQGFGETQYF.

This chain uses TRBV6-5 with TRBJ1-2, with D unresolved. The CDR3 has 16 residues. V was shortened by 2 bases and J by 1 base, with 14 bases between the two germline ends. In germline, CDR1 is MNHEY, CDR2 SVGAGI. Written as DNA, the CDR3 is TGTGCCAGCAGTTACGCGGGGTTACAGAGTAACTATGGCTACACCTTC. Translating it yields CASSYAGLQSNYGYTF.

The rearrangement links TRBV28 to TRBJ2-5; TRBD2 aligns across 11 bases. The J segment lost 2 bases and the V segment lost 9 bases, leaving 5 bases of the junction unmatched. The CDR3 sequence is 14 residues long. Germline V gene data show CDR1 as MDHEN and CDR2 as SYDVKM. This CDR3 is CASRGTSGQETQYF. The CDR3, as DNA: TGTGCCAGTAGGGGGACTAGCGGACAAGAGACCCAGTACTTC. Drawing the rest from reference TRBV28 and TRBJ2-5, the complete variable domain is DVKVTQSSRYLVKRTGEKVFLECVQDMDHENMFWYRQDPGLGLRLIYFSYDVKMKEKGDIPEGYSVSREKKERFSLILESASTNQTSMYLCASRGTSGQETQYFGPGTRLLVL.

The table lists this clone with a few counts. The chain has TRBV3-1 (or the pseudogene TRBV3-2) and TRBJ1-2; D is unresolved. CDR3 length: 15 amino acids. Germline CDR1 LGHDT, CDR2 YNNKEL (reference sequence). Between the trimmed V and J ends, which lost 3 bases and 5 bases, there was a span of 16 bases. DNA for the CDR3: TGTGCCAGCAGCCAGACCTCGGGGAGGATATATGGCTACACCTTC. Encoded protein: CASSQTSGRIYGYTF.

V gene TRBV5-6 combines with J gene TRBJ1-2, with TRBD1 as a possible D gene (5 bases). This CDR3 has 12 amino acids. Germline lookup yields CDR1 SGHDT and CDR2 YYEEEE. V lost 0 bases, J lost 8 bases, and 8 bases lay in between. CDR3 region: CASSLVGGGYTF. CDR3 coding DNA: TGTGCCAGCAGCTTGGTGGGGGGAGGCTACACCTTC.

This chain links TRBV2 with TRBJ2-1; 11 bases are shared with TRBD2. V trimming: 4 bases; J trimming: 5 bases; junction bases outside the gene matches: 1. CDR3 length equals 14 residues. The germline V gene has CDR1 SNHLY and CDR2 FYNNEI. The CDR3 nucleotides are TGTGCCAGCAGTGGACTAGCGGGAAACAATGAGCAGTTCTTC. Amino acid sequence: CASSGLAGNNEQFF.

The V call is TRBV7-2, the J call TRBJ1-1, with D tentatively TRBD1 (6 bases). Germline V lookup: CDR1 SGHTA, CDR2 FQGNSA. V lost 3 bases, J lost 8 bases, and 13 bases lay in between. The CDR3 covers 13 residues. The CDR3 here is CASSFLAGAEAFF. Here the CDR3 DNA reads TGTGCCAGCAGCTTTCTCGCAGGGGCCGAAGCTTTCTTT.

The CDR3 nucleotides are TGTGCCAGCAGAGCCGGGACAGTGAACACTGAAGCTTTCTTT. It yields the protein CASRAGTVNTEAFF. This chain links TRBV27 with TRBJ1-1; 7 positions agree with TRBD1. V trimming: 6 bases; J trimming: 0 bases; junction bases outside the gene matches: 4. The germline CDR1 and CDR2 sequences are MNHEY and SMNVEV (reference sequence). The CDR3 spans 14 residues.

This clone appeared a few times. V is TRBV7-2 and J is TRBJ2-5, with TRBD2 identical over 11 bases. V lost 0 bases, J lost 5 bases, and 8 bases stayed unmatched. Germline CDR1 is SGHTA and CDR2 is FQGNSA. The CDR3 sequence is 17 residues long. CDR3 residues: CASSLAGRLAGRETQYF. DNA for the CDR3: TGTGCCAGCAGCTTAGCCGGAAGACTAGCGGGAAGGGAGACCCAGTACTTC.

This clone appeared many times. V is TRBV11-1 and J is TRBJ2-7, with 8 bases identical to TRBD2. The CDR3 sequence is 15 residues long. Germline CDR1 SGHAT, CDR2 FQDESV (reference sequence). Trimming took 4 bases from V and 1 from J; bases not matched to a gene: 6. CDR3 bases: TGTGCCAGCAGCTCCCCTAGCGGGTTATCCTACGAGCAGTACTTC. It codes for CASSSPSGLSYEQYF.

The J gene is TRBJ2-1, the V gene TRBV9; 8 nucleotides agree with TRBD2. Germline loops: CDR1 SGDLS, CDR2 YYNGEE. The CDR3 is made up of 15 amino acids. J lost 8 bases, V lost 3 bases, and 10 bases had no gene match. The CDR3 here is CASSGGAGARDEQFF. The CDR3 DNA follows: TGTGCCAGCAGCGGAGGAGCGGGGGCTCGGGATGAGCAGTTCTTC.

The chain is built from TRBV5-1 and TRBJ1-4, with 8 bases that match TRBD1. Germline CDR1 reads SGHRS; CDR2 reads YFSETQ. The CDR3 loop spans 13 amino acids. V gave up 5 bases and J gave up 6 bases; unmatched junction bases: 3. CDR3 DNA sequence: TGCGCCAGCAGGGACAGGGAAGATGAAAAACTGTTTTTT. This sequence encodes CASRDREDEKLFF. Using reference TRBV5-1 and TRBJ1-4 for the parts outside the CDR3, the full variable domain is KAGVTQTPRYLIKTRGQQVTLSCSPISGHRSVSWYQQTPGQGLQFLFEYFSETQRNKGNFPGRFSGRQFSNSRSEMNVSTLELGDSALYLCASRDREDEKLFFGSGTQLSVL.

This chain uses TRBV6-4 with TRBJ2-1, with D maybe TRBD2 (6 bases). CDR3 length equals 12 residues. V lost 11 bases and J 9 bases, leaving 17 bases between the germline ends. Germline-derived CDR1 and CDR2 are MRHNA and SNTAGT. This CDR3 reads CAYSRGRREQFF. The CDR3, as DNA: TGTGCCTACAGTCGGGGGAGACGTGAGCAGTTCTTC.

In nucleotides, the CDR3 is TGTGCCAGCAGCACGGGACAGGGCTTTAACTATGGCTACACCTTC. This sequence encodes CASSTGQGFNYGYTF. V gene TRBV5-8 combines with J gene TRBJ1-2; TRBD1 matches at 9 bases. V shed 4 bases and J 1 base; nucleotides not matched to a gene: 5. CDR1 and CDR2 from the germline V gene are SGHTS and YDEGEE. The CDR3 has 15 amino acids.

V usage is TRBV7-3 and J usage is TRBJ2-3, with TRBD1 matching 9 bases. Germline V gene lookup returns CDR1 SGHTA and CDR2 FQGTGA. V lost 5 bases, J lost 2 bases, and 8 bases stayed unmatched. The CDR3 consists of 16 residues. The CDR3 loop is CASSPQGTGFTDTQYF. The DNA of the CDR3 is TGTGCCAGCAGCCCACAGGGGACAGGGTTCACAGATACGCAGTATTTT. Full variable domain (outside the CDR3, taken from reference TRBV7-3 and TRBJ2-3): GAGVSQTPSNKVTEKGKYVELRCDPISGHTALYWYRQSLGQGPEFLIYFQGTGAADDSGLPNDRFFAVRPEGSVSTLKIQRTERGDSAVYLCASSPQGTGFTDTQYFGPGTRLTVL.

The chain combines TRBV27 with TRBJ2-1; TRBD1 might be the D (5 bases). The V and J ends lost 5 bases and 0 bases respectively, with 11 bases between them. The CDR3 consists of 15 residues. The germline V gene encodes CDR1 MNHEY and CDR2 SMNVEV (reference sequence). CDR3 residues: CASSGRTSSYNEQFF. CDR3 nucleotides: TGTGCCAGCAGTGGAAGGACAAGCTCCTACAATGAGCAGTTCTTC.

This chain links TRBV7-8 with TRBJ2-3; 10 positions match TRBD2. The V and J ends lost 4 bases and 3 bases, in that order; junction bases with no gene match: 10. This CDR3 spans 17 amino acids. Germline V lookup: CDR1 SGHVS, CDR2 FQNEAQ. As DNA, the CDR3 is TGTGCCAGCAGCTGGGGAGCGGGAGGGCCGGGGACAGATACGCAGTATTTT. It translates to CASSWGAGGPGTDTQYF.

The chain is built from TRBV27 and TRBJ2-2, with a weak D call TRBD1 (5 bases). Between the trimmed V and J ends, which lost 8 bases and 8 bases, there was a span of 18 bases. Germline values: CDR1 MNHEY, CDR2 SMNVEV (reference sequence). This CDR3 region has 14 residues. The CDR3 loop reads CASSDQGASGELFF. CDR3 DNA sequence: TGTGCCAGCTCCGATCAAGGGGCGAGTGGGGAGCTGTTTTTT.

The chain couples TRBV6-2 or TRBV6-3 to TRBJ2-7; maybe TRBD2 (5 bases). V gave up 6 bases and J gave up 2 bases, with 8 bases separating them. The CDR3 covers 12 residues. Germline V gives CDR1 MNHEY, CDR2 SVGEGT. The CDR3 sequence is CASSGLPYEQYF. For the CDR3, the DNA is TGTGCCAGCAGCGGACTTCCCTACGAGCAGTACTTC.

This clone was counted at least ten times. The chain combines TRBV5-1 with TRBJ1-3; D is uncertain. Germline lookup yields CDR1 SGHRS and CDR2 YFSETQ. V lost 0 bases and J lost 4, with 20 bases in between. The CDR3 is made up of 18 amino acids. CDR3 region: CASSLDVGAPAGGNTIYF. In DNA form, the CDR3 reads TGCGCCAGCAGCTTGGACGTCGGAGCCCCCGCGGGAGGAAACACCATATATTTT. The whole variable domain, filled in from reference TRBV5-1 and TRBJ1-3, reads KAGVTQTPRYLIKTRGQQVTLSCSPISGHRSVSWYQQTPGQGLQFLFEYFSETQRNKGNFPGRFSGRQFSNSRSEMNVSTLELGDSALYLCASSLDVGAPAGGNTIYFGEGSWLTVV.

The genes are TRBV6-1 and TRBJ1-5; TRBD1 aligns across 8 bases. V lost 4 bases, J lost 5 bases, and 10 bases stayed unmatched. The CDR3 runs to 16 residues. The germline CDR1 and CDR2 sequences are MNHNS and SASEGT. For the CDR3, the DNA is TGTGCCAGCAGTGCTCCGGGACAGGATGTATATCAGCCCCAGCATTTT. Translated, it gives CASSAPGQDVYQPQHF.

The V and J genes are TRBV19 and TRBJ1-5, with D maybe TRBD1 (5 bases). CDR1 is LNHDA and CDR2 is SQIVND in the germline V gene (reference sequence). V was pared by 5 bases and J by 2 bases, with 25 bases between. The CDR3 spans 19 residues. The CDR3 DNA follows: TGTGCCAGTAGTCTAGCCCCACAGGCGAACGGTTATGGCAATCAGCCCCAGCATTTT. It encodes CASSLAPQANGYGNQPQHF.

This clone was recorded a few times. This chain uses TRBV9 with TRBJ2-2, with a tentative D call TRBD2 (6 bases). V was shortened by 6 bases and J by 1 base, with 10 bases between the two germline ends. Germline values: CDR1 SGDLS, CDR2 YYNGEE. The CDR3 spans 14 residues. In DNA, the CDR3 is TGTGCCAGCACAGGGACTTTGAACACCGGGGAGCTGTTTTTT. Translated: CASTGTLNTGELFF.

The table lists this clone with a few counts. The chain carries TRBV18 and TRBJ1-5; D is unclear. CDR1 is KGHSH and CDR2 is LQKENI in the germline V gene. The CDR3 contains 15 residues. V was pared by 2 bases and J by 2 bases, with 10 bases between. CDR3 loop: CASSPSSPGNQPQHF. The DNA for the CDR3 is TGTGCCAGCTCACCATCCTCGCCGGGCAATCAGCCCCAGCATTTT.